This is a list of T cell receptor beta chains from one sample in a study of monozygotic twins with inflammatory bowel disease. With the 5' RACE reads reprocessed, TCRdb shows one record per CDR3 protein and no DNA. The table gives about 380,000 distinct CDR3 sequences; the top ten clones make up around 2.6% of it. Sequencing input: blood. The receptors derive from a human donor with ulcerative colitis or Crohn's disease, or a healthy co-twin of an affected twin (not recorded which). Each CDR3 is given with its conserved first and last residue. Fields, in order: J gene, V gene, CDR3 protein.

J: TRBJ2-2; V: TRBV2; CDR3: CASSVRDSYLGELFF
J: TRBJ2-1; V: TRBV6-5; CDR3: CASSYSPGTGNDNEQFF
J: TRBJ1-2; V: TRBV4-2; CDR3: CASSQAQGQGYYGYTF
J: TRBJ2-2; V: TRBV9; CDR3: CASSPVGVSTGELFF
J: TRBJ2-1; V: TRBV5-1; CDR3: CASSLGQVRDYNEQFF
J: TRBJ2-3; V: TRBV20-1; CDR3: CSARSQRGAYTDTQYF
J: TRBJ2-3; V: TRBV5-1; CDR3: CASSLQTDTQYF
J: TRBJ2-2; V: TRBV5-1; CDR3: CASNPPGSGGSTGELFF
J: TRBJ2-1; V: TRBV3-1; CDR3: CASSHYGTGESGEQFF
J: TRBJ2-7; V: TRBV10-3; CDR3: CAINEGNNYEQYF
J: TRBJ2-7; V: TRBV19; CDR3: CASSILTGGFNEQYF
J: TRBJ1-1; V: TRBV11-1; CDR3: CASSLDSLRTGPNTEAFF
J: TRBJ2-1; V: TRBV15; CDR3: CATSEQMDWNEQFF
J: TRBJ2-1; V: TRBV6-2/TRBV6-3; CDR3: CASSYGGYNEQFF
J: TRBJ2-3; V: TRBV11-2; CDR3: CASSLAGVSDTQYF
J: TRBJ1-2; V: TRBV15; CDR3: CATSRDRQGVLNGYTF
J: TRBJ2-1; V: TRBV7-3; CDR3: CASSPTSGGHYNEQFF
J: TRBJ1-1; V: TRBV7-9; CDR3: CASSSEGQGNTEAFF
J: TRBJ1-1; V: TRBV5-1; CDR3: CASSLLIREGGTEAFF
J: TRBJ2-1; V: TRBV7-2; CDR3: CASTLAPIAPSYNEQFF
J: TRBJ2-3; V: TRBV20-1; CDR3: CSARDYGGTLDTQYF
J: TRBJ1-2; V: TRBV20-1; CDR3: CSVLQQGLYGYTF
J: TRBJ2-1; V: TRBV9; CDR3: CASSVEGTGRYNEQFF
J: TRBJ2-1; V: TRBV19; CDR3: CASRRGGDYNEQFF
J: TRBJ2-1; V: TRBV5-1; CDR3: CASSMSRQDNEQFF
J: TRBJ2-7; V: TRBV12-3/TRBV12-4; CDR3: CASSRVGVYYEQYF
J: TRBJ2-2; V: TRBV20-1; CDR3: CSARVVRDYGHYTGELFF
J: TRBJ1-5; V: TRBV5-1; CDR3: CASSLESRDQPQHF
J: TRBJ2-3; V: TRBV27; CDR3: CASSPNRDRAQYF
J: TRBJ1-4; V: TRBV11-2; CDR3: CASSSTPTGVLNEKLFF
J: TRBJ2-1; V: TRBV18; CDR3: CASSPHREDEQFF
J: TRBJ2-7; V: TRBV7-2; CDR3: CASSLGRGGEQYF
J: TRBJ2-3; V: TRBV29-1; CDR3: CSVVYIEFASTDTQYF